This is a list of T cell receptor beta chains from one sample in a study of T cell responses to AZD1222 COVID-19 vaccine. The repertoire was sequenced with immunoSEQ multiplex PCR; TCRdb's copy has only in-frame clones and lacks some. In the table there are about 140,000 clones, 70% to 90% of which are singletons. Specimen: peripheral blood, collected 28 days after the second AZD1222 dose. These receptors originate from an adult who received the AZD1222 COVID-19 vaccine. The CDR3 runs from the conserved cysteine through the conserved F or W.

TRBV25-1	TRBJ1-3	CASTGTEGNTIYF
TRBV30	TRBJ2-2	CAWSRQGFGELFF
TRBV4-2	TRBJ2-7	CASSQGRDPLEQYF
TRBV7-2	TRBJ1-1	CASSSDPIGRYTEAFF
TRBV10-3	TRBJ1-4	CAISESEQGAKANEKLFF
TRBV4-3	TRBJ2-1	CASSQLKGLAGNNEQFF
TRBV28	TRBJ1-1	CASSSTGQGGGTEAFF
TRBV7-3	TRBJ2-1	CASSSSGGLQFF
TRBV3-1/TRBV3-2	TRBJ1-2	CASSPLPPGQGRVGGYTF
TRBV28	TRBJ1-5	CASSLNRGSSQDQPQHF
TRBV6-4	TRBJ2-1	CASNRRTFNEQFF
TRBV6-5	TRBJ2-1	CASISPTGPPVQFF
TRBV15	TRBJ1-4	CATSLWGQGNEKLFF
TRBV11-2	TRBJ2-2	CASRSGPSRATGELFF
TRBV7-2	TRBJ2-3	CASSGGLAGVYTQYF
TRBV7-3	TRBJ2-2	CASSLGGLDTGELFF
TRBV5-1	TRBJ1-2	CASSADSRNGGYTF
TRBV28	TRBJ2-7	CASSLPRVAEQYF
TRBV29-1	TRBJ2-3	CSVDNPPTDTQYF
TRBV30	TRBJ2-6	CAWSVPGAGANVLTF